This paragraph reports one TCR beta chain. Its cognate antigen is unknown. This entry belongs to a study of graft-versus-host responses after intestinal transplantation. Study-wide context: Grafts were multivisceral, liver-intestinal, or isolated intestinal.

V lost 5 bases to trimming and J lost 1 base; unmatched junction nucleotides: 6. The germline CDR1 and CDR2 sequences are LNHDA and SQIVND (reference sequence). The CDR3 length is 15 residues. General study points: Detection of GvH clones occurred in recipient marrow, and some had their first appearance in ileum or blood. With peak circulating GvH clone levels came an association with early post-transplant HvG declines. Some patients had graft-donor T cell macrochimerism. In their allografts, the ratios of graft-versus-host to host-versus-graft T cell clones were high.

The data were produced by immunoSEQ multiplex PCR, yet TCRdb's version contains in-frame clones alone and is incomplete. The profile covers tens of thousands of clones, with about 89% appearing a single time and approximately 0.35% taken by the ten largest. This TCR came from a human donor who received an intestinal transplant. The chain has TRBV19 and TRBJ2-3; 7 bases match TRBD2. Sequencing was performed on unstimulated CD4+ T cells sorted from spleen or lymph node cells, taken before intestinal transplant. The CDR3: CASSPLAGGTDTQYF. In DNA form, the CDR3 reads TGTGCCAGTAGTCCTCTGGCGGGGGGCACAGATACGCAGTATTTT.